These 19 T cell receptor beta chains were sequenced from one sample in a study of blood T cell repertoires in COVID-19. The assay was immunoSEQ multiplex PCR, and TCRdb's table has in-frame clones only and misses some. Here the sample spans hundreds of thousands of clones, around 90% being singletons. What was sequenced was peripheral blood. These receptors were taken from a man in his fifties or sixties who had recovered from COVID-19.

The chain combines TRBV3-1 (or the pseudogene TRBV3-2) with TRBJ2-2, with D possibly being TRBD2 (6 bases). Germline assignment: CDR1 LGHDT and CDR2 YNNKEL (reference sequence). V was shortened by 1 base and J by 7 bases, with 16 bases between the two germline ends. This CDR3 comprises 16 residues. The CDR3 region is CASSQVGSGGLGELFF. CDR3 in DNA: TGTGCCAGCAGCCAAGTGGGTAGCGGAGGCCTCGGGGAGCTGTTTTTT.

This clone was detected once. V and J are TRBV6-5 and TRBJ2-5, with TRBD2 matching 7 bases. Germline V gives CDR1 MNHEY, CDR2 SVGAGI. The CDR3 runs to 13 residues. J gave up 4 bases and V 8 bases, and 7 bases lay outside the gene matches. The CDR3 here is CASWKGGAETQYF. CDR3 bases: TGTGCCAGCTGGAAGGGAGGGGCAGAGACCCAGTACTTC.

This clone was observed a single time. The chain uses TRBV28 and TRBJ1-5, with D unclear. Germline V CDR1 and CDR2: MDHEN, SYDVKM. V shed 7 bases and J shed 1 base, with 14 bases lying between them. There are 15 residues in the CDR3. CDR3 amino acids: CASNYRYTSNQPQHF. The CDR3 region has the DNA TGTGCCAGCAATTACAGATACACGAGCAATCAGCCCCAGCATTTT.

About this clone: In the same sample, other DNA sequences code for this CDR3. This chain uses TRBV18 with TRBJ2-5, with a possible D match to TRBD1 (5 bases). The CDR3 has 12 residues. Per the germline V gene, CDR1 is KGHSH and CDR2 is LQKENI. V lost 6 bases, J lost 5 bases, and 10 bases lay in between. CDR3 residues: CASSPAGETQYF. The CDR3 nucleotides read TGTGCCAGCTCCCCCGCAGGGGAGACCCAGTACTTC.

V usage is TRBV3-1 (or the pseudogene TRBV3-2) and J usage is TRBJ2-5; tentative D call: TRBD1 (5 bases). The CDR3 totals 12 residues. With 3 bases removed from V and 5 bases from J, the gap between germline ends came to 7 bases. Germline CDR1 reads LGHDT; CDR2 reads YNNKEL (reference sequence). In DNA, the CDR3 is TGTGCCAGCAGCCATAGGGGTGAGACCCAGTACTTC. Encoded protein: CASSHRGETQYF.

The rearrangement uses TRBV19 and TRBJ1-2; tentatively, D is TRBD1 (6 bases). This CDR3 has 15 residues. V lost 6 bases to trimming and J lost 0 bases, with 14 bases between them. Germline V lookup: CDR1 LNHDA, CDR2 SQIVND (reference sequence). CDR3 nucleotide sequence: TGTGCCAGTAGACCTGGACAGCTCACTAACTATGGCTACACCTTC. Protein sequence: CASRPGQLTNYGYTF.

This clone was detected only once. The J gene is TRBJ1-1, the V gene TRBV19, with a tentative D call TRBD1 (6 bases). Germline CDR1 LNHDA, CDR2 SQIVND (reference sequence). The CDR3 covers 16 residues. V lost 3 bases and J 8 bases, leaving 22 bases between the germline ends. This CDR3 reads CASSISGGTGPTEAFF. CDR3 coding DNA: TGTGCCAGTAGTATCAGCGGGGGTACAGGGCCGACAGAAGCTTTCTTT.

This sequence joins TRBV19 and TRBJ2-2; 8 nucleotides line up with TRBD1. The CDR3 runs 15 residues. Losses at the gene ends were 1 base for V and 8 bases for J; bases not matched to a gene: 6. CDR1 is LNHDA and CDR2 is SQIVND in the germline V gene (reference sequence). As DNA, the CDR3 is TGTGCCAGTAGTATAGTCTACAGGGGGAAGGGGGAGCTGTTTTTT. It translates to CASSIVYRGKGELFF. Complete variable domain (other parts from reference TRBV19 and TRBJ2-2): DGGITQSPKYLFRKEGQNVTLSCEQNLNHDAMYWYRQDPGQGLRLIYYSQIVNDFQKGDIAEGYSVSREKKESFPLTVTSAQKNPTAFYLCASSIVYRGKGELFFGEGSRLTVL.

CDR3 DNA sequence: TGTGCCAGCAGCTCACTAGCGGGAGTCCCCTACGAGCAGTACTTC. Amino acid sequence: CASSSLAGVPYEQYF. J is TRBJ2-7 and V is TRBV14; 11 bases align to TRBD2. With V trimmed by 5 bases and J by 2 bases, 5 bases remained unmatched. This CDR3 is 15 amino acids long. Germline V CDR1 and CDR2: SGHDN, FVKESK.

The rearrangement uses TRBV7-9 and TRBJ1-3, with D uncertain. The CDR3 has 14 residues. Trimming shortened V by 7 bases and J by 0 bases, and 10 bases separated the two germline ends. The germline gives CDR1 SEHNR, CDR2 FQNEAQ (reference sequence). The CDR3 loop is CASKVGFSGNTIYF. The CDR3 DNA reads TGTGCCAGCAAAGTCGGGTTCTCTGGAAACACCATATATTTT.

The chain has TRBV6-1 and TRBJ1-2; D unresolved. The CDR3 extends over 14 amino acids. Germline CDR1 MNHNS, CDR2 SASEGT. Between the trimmed V and J ends, which lost 11 bases and 0 bases, there was a span of 16 bases. This CDR3 reads CAACESLANYGYTF. CDR3 bases: TGTGCCGCATGTGAGTCGTTAGCTAACTATGGCTACACCTTC.

The CDR3 bases are TGTGCCAGTAGTATGGTTGCAGGGGTAGCCAAAAACATTCAGTACTTC. This gives the protein CASSMVAGVAKNIQYF. The V gene is TRBV19, the J gene TRBJ2-4; TRBD1 is a possible D gene (6 bases). Trimming removed 3 bases from V and 0 bases from J, with 12 bases in between. The CDR3 covers 16 residues. Germline-derived CDR1 and CDR2 are LNHDA and SQIVND (reference sequence). The full variable domain, its missing parts supplied by reference TRBV19 and TRBJ2-4, is DGGITQSPKYLFRKEGQNVTLSCEQNLNHDAMYWYRQDPGQGLRLIYYSQIVNDFQKGDIAEGYSVSREKKESFPLTVTSAQKNPTAFYLCASSMVAGVAKNIQYFGAGTRLSVL.

The chain is built from TRBV5-1 and TRBJ1-1; a weak D match, TRBD1 (5 bases). The germline V gene has CDR1 SGHRS and CDR2 YFSETQ. Trimming stripped 5 bases from V and 1 base from J, with 12 bases between. The CDR3 covers 14 residues. The CDR3 sequence is CASRGQGKNTEAFF. The CDR3 nucleotides read TGCGCCAGCAGGGGTCAGGGAAAGAACACTGAAGCTTTCTTT.

This chain uses TRBV18 with TRBJ2-2, with TRBD1 as a possible D gene (6 bases). V was clipped by 3 bases and J by 5 bases, with 13 bases between them. Germline-derived CDR1 and CDR2 are KGHSH and LQKENI. The CDR3 is made up of 15 amino acids. CDR3 coding DNA: TGTGCCAGCTCACCGCCGGGACATTTGACCGGGGAGCTGTTTTTT. Translation gives CASSPPGHLTGELFF.

The J gene is TRBJ2-7, the V gene TRBV29-1; D unresolved. This CDR3 region has 12 residues. Germline loops: CDR1 SQVTM, CDR2 ANQGSEA. Trimming left V 4 bases short and J 2 bases short, with 9 bases between. The CDR3 reads CSVVVNTYEQYF. CDR3 nucleotide sequence: TGCAGCGTTGTCGTAAACACCTACGAGCAGTACTTC.

A single count supports this clone. V and J are TRBV3-1 (or the pseudogene TRBV3-2) and TRBJ1-6, with a possible D match to TRBD1 (6 bases). Looked up from germline, CDR1 is LGHDT and CDR2 is YNNKEL (reference sequence). V was shortened by 4 bases and J by 10 bases, with 26 bases between the two germline ends. The length of the CDR3 is 18 residues. The CDR3 loop is CASSLRGGGQRAPSPLHF. CDR3 bases: TGTGCCAGCAGCCTCAGAGGTGGGGGACAAAGGGCTCCATCACCCCTCCACTTT.

The gene calls are TRBV18 and TRBJ2-3; 10 positions match TRBD1. V was clipped by 3 bases and J by 4 bases; unmatched bases: 7. Germline V gene lookup returns CDR1 KGHSH and CDR2 LQKENI. The CDR3 is made up of 16 amino acids. The CDR3 spells CASSPLGQGTPDTQYF. For the CDR3, the DNA is TGTGCCAGCTCACCTCTGGGACAGGGGACACCAGATACGCAGTATTTT.

V usage is TRBV6-2 or TRBV6-3 and J usage is TRBJ2-1; possibly TRBD2 for D (6 bases). V lost 5 bases and J 5 bases, leaving 13 bases between the germline ends. There are 14 residues in the CDR3. The germline V gene encodes CDR1 MNHEY and CDR2 SVGEGT. The DNA of the CDR3 is TGTGCCAGCAGTCCGGGAGTCCCCAACAATGAGCAGTTCTTC. Its protein is CASSPGVPNNEQFF.

This clone was detected once. This chain uses TRBV2 with TRBJ1-6, with 11 bases aligning to TRBD1. Germline V lookup: CDR1 SNHLY, CDR2 FYNNEI. Germline trimming cut 1 base from V and 7 bases from J; bases unmatched to any gene: 3. This CDR3 is 16 amino acids long. CDR3 sequence: CASSEEGQGVNSPLHF. As DNA, the CDR3 is TGTGCCAGCAGTGAAGAGGGACAGGGGGTCAATTCACCCCTCCACTTT.